This T cell receptor beta chain derives from a study of blood T cell repertoires in COVID-19. Across the study: The United States, Italy and Spain supplied acute and convalescent COVID-19 samples.

Profiled with immunoSEQ multiplex PCR; TCRdb holds only in-frame clones, not every one. The sample consists of about 98,000 clones, 70% to 80% of them appearing once. From germline, CDR1 is SGHTA and CDR2 FQGNSA. The CDR3 extends over 16 amino acids. V lost 1 base to trimming and J lost 0 bases, with 11 bases between them. Sequencing input: peripheral blood. The V call is TRBV7-2, the J call TRBJ2-3, with D uncertain. The clonotype originates from a man between 70 and 80 years old with acute or convalescent COVID-19. DNA for the CDR3: TGTGCCAGCAGCTTAGAGTCTACCACTAGCACAGATACGCAGTATTTT. Amino acid sequence: CASSLESTTSTDTQYF.